The sequence of this T cell receptor beta chain was determined in a study of blood T cell repertoires in COVID-19. Study-wide context: Collection of acute and convalescent COVID-19 samples took place in the United States, Italy and Spain.

Germline assignment: CDR1 SGHAT and CDR2 FQNNGV. The CDR3 is made up of 15 amino acids. Unmatched junction bases numbered 6, after V lost 5 bases and J lost 4 bases. Study processing details: Amplified reference gene primers provided the basis for estimating nucleated cell counts. Sequencing used immunoSEQ multiplex PCR; TCRdb keeps in-frame clones, though not all of them. D and trimming were read from the DNA, whereas the V and J calls and clone size are those reported in that table. The table lists some 200,000 clones, more than 75% of them singletons, with more than 10% in the top ten. J is TRBJ1-1 and V is TRBV11-2, with 11 bases aligning to TRBD1. This receptor was obtained from a woman aged 40 to 49 with acute or convalescent COVID-19. Sequencing was done on a sample of peripheral blood. The CDR3 DNA follows: TGTGCCAGCAGCGTCGGACAGGGGGCAGGCACTGAAGCTTTCTTT. Translated: CASSVGQGAGTEAFF.